The clone carrying this T cell receptor (beta chain) has a handful of counts. Its target is not known. CDR3 size: 15 residues. V was trimmed by 3 bases and J by 0 bases, leaving 9 bases between them. Per the germline V gene, CDR1 is SGDLS and CDR2 is YYNGEE. This entry is derived from a study of T cells in Graves' hyperthyroidism and ophthalmopathy. Study results and caveats: A model using 13 V-J features told ophthalmopathy apart from stable hyperthyroidism.

From RNA transcripts, TCR beta CDR3 regions were amplified. RT-PCR in the first round (using the HTBI primer set) targeted the TCR CDR3. TCRdb re-called the multiplex PCR reads through MiXCR, storing one row per CDR3 protein. Altogether hundreds of thousands of distinct CDR3 sequences are present, roughly 25% being singletons, with the ten largest covering approximately 10%. V is TRBV9 and J is TRBJ2-2; D is undetermined. This receptor was taken from a woman aged 25 to 39 with Graves' ophthalmopathy. The sequencing input was blood. The chain's CDR3 is CASSGSFPNTGELFF. In DNA form, the CDR3 reads TGTGCCAGCAGCGGAAGCTTTCCGAACACCGGGGAGCTGTTTTTT.